This T cell receptor beta chain came from a study of T cell responses to AZD1222 COVID-19 vaccine. The V end was cut by 2 bases, the J end by 2 bases, with 21 bases between. CDR3 length: 18 residues. Germline V gene sequence: CDR1 GTSNPN, CDR2 SVGIG (reference sequence). Using immunoSEQ multiplex PCR, the repertoire was profiled, and TCRdb retains in-frame clones only, with some absent. The data show about 120,000 clones, with around nine tenths seen just once and 7.5% to 9.5% held by the top ten. The receptor was isolated from an adult in good health. The chain uses TRBV30 and TRBJ2-2, with D perhaps TRBD2 (6 bases). Sequencing used peripheral blood, obtained on day 0 of AZD1222 vaccination. CDR3 coding DNA: TGTGCCTGGAGTCCATACGGGAGAGTCGCGTTTAACACCGGGGAGCTGTTTTTT. This codes for CAWSPYGRVAFNTGELFF.